This T cell receptor (beta chain) was documented in a study of identical twins. Overall study results and limits: Twin pairs' shared out-of-frame alpha sequences were enriched in low generation probability.

This CDR3 spans 17 amino acids. The V gene's germline CDR1 is MDHEN and CDR2 SYDVKM. The V and J ends lost 1 base and 6 bases, in that order; junction bases with no gene match: 9. Template switching supplied a universal primer site; unique molecular identifiers were carried on the cDNA. MiXCR, applied by TCRdb to the 5' RACE reads, yields one record per CDR3 protein. The data contain about 340,000 distinct CDR3 sequences, about 12% of them singletons. Remarks on this clonotype: Its antigen is currently unknown.

This sample also appeared in a second study, on yellow fever vaccine responses in identical twins. That paper adds: Convergence reportedly seemed to mark part of the twins' vaccine T cell response, with personalization marking the rest.

The chain links TRBV28 to TRBJ2-2; 9 nucleotides agree with TRBD1. The TCR comes from a woman aged 18-29 years in good health. Material: CD8+ T cells sorted from blood. The CDR3 DNA sequence: TGTGCCAGCAGTTTATCCCCGGGACAGGGAATCGCCGGGGAGCTGTTTTTT. As protein: CASSLSPGQGIAGELFF.